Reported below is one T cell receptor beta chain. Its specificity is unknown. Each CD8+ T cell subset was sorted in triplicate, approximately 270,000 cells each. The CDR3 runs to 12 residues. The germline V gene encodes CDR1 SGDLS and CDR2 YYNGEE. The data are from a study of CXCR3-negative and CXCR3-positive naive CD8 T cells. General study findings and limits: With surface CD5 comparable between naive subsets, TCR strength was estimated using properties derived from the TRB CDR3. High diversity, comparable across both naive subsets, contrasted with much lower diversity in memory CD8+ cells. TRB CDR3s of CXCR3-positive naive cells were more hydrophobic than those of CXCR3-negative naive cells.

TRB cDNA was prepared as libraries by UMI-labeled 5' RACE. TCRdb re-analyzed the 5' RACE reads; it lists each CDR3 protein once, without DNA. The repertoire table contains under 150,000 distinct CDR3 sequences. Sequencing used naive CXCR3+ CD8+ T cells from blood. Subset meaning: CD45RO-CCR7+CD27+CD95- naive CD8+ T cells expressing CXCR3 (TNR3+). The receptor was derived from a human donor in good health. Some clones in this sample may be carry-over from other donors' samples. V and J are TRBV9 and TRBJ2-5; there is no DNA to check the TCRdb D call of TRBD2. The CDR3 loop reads CASSEGGQTQYF.